This TCR beta chain was captured in a study of control samples from healthy donors and cancer patients. Trimming cost V 6 bases and J 5 bases; bases outside gene matches: 11. The CDR3 is 14 amino acids. Per the germline V gene, CDR1 is SQVTM and CDR2 is ANQGSEA. Sequencing used immunoSEQ multiplex PCR; TCRdb keeps in-frame clones, though not all of them. Of roughly 130,000 clones listed, 90% are singletons. This clone was detected only once. The receptor's source is a man aged 18 to 30 in good health. Sequencing was performed on blood. The chain has TRBV29-1 and TRBJ2-7; TRBD2 agrees at 9 bases. The CDR3 DNA follows: TGCAGCGTCGCGGGACTAGCAGTCGGCGACGAGCAGTACTTC. Its protein product is CSVAGLAVGDEQYF.